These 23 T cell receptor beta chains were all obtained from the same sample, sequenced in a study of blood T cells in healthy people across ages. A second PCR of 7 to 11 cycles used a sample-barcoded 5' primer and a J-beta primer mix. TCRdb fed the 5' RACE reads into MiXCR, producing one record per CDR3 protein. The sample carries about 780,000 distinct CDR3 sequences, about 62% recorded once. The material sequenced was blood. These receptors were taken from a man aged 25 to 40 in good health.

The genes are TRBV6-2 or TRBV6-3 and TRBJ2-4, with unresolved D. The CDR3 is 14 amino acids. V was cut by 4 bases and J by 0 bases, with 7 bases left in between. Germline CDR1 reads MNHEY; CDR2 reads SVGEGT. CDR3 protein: CASSSYVAKNIQYF. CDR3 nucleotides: TGTGCCAGCAGTTCGTACGTAGCCAAAAACATTCAGTACTTC.

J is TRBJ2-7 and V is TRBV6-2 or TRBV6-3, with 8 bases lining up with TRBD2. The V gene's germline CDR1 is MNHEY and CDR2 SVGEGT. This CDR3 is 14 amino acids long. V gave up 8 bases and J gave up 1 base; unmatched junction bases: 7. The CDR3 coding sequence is TGTGCCAGCGTACAGCGGGGGATTTCCTACGAGCAGTACTTC. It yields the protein CASVQRGISYEQYF.

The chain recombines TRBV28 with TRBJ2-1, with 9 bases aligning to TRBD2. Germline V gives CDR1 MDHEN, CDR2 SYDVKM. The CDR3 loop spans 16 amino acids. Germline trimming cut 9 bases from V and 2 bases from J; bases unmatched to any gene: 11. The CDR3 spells CASPSPSGGPYNEQFF. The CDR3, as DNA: TGTGCCAGTCCCTCTCCCAGCGGGGGGCCCTACAATGAGCAGTTCTTC. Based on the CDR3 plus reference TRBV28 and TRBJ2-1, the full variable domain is DVKVTQSSRYLVKRTGEKVFLECVQDMDHENMFWYRQDPGLGLRLIYFSYDVKMKEKGDIPEGYSVSREKKERFSLILESASTNQTSMYLCASPSPSGGPYNEQFFGPGTRLTVL.

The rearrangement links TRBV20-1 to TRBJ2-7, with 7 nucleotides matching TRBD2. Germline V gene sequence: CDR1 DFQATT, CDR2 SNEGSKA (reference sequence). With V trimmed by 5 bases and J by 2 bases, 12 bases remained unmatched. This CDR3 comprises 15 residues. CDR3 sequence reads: CSAVPLGGGTYEQYF. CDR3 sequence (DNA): TGCAGTGCTGTCCCTCTCGGCGGGGGAACCTACGAGCAGTACTTC.

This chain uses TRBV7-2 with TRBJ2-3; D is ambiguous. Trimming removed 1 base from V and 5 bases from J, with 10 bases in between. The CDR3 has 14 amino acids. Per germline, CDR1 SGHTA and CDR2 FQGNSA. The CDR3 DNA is TGTGCCAGCAGCTTAGTTGTCAGCCGAGATACGCAGTATTTT. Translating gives CASSLVVSRDTQYF.

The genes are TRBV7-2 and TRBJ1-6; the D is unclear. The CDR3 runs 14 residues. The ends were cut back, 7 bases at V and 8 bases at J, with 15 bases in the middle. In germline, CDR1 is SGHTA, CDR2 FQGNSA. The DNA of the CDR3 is TGTGCCAGCACCAACTCTGGCAGGTATTCACCCCTCCACTTT. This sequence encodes CASTNSGRYSPLHF.

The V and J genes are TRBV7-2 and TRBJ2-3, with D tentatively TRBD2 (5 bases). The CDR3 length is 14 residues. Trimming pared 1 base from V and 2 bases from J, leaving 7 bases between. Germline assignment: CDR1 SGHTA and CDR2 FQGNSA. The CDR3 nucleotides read TGTGCCAGCAGCTTAGAGCGGCCCACAGATACGCAGTATTTT. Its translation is CASSLERPTDTQYF.

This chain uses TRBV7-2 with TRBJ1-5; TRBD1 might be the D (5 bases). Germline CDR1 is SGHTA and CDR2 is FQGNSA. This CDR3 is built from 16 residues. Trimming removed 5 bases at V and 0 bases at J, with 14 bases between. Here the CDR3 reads CASSQMWTPSNQPQHF. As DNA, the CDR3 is TGTGCCAGCAGCCAAATGTGGACACCTAGCAATCAGCCCCAGCATTTT.

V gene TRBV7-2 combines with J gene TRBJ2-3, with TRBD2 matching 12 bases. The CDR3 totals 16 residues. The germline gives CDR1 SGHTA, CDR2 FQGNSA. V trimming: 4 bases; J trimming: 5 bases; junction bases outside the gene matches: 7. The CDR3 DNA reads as TGTGCCAGCAGCTCCCGGACTAGCGGGACCAGAGATACGCAGTATTTT. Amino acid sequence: CASSSRTSGTRDTQYF.

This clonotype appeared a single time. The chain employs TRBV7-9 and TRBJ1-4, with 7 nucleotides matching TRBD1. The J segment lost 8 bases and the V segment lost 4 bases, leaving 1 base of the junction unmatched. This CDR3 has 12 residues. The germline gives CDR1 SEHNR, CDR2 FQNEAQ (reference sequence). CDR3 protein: CASSSRGEKLFF. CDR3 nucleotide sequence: TGTGCCAGCAGCTCCAGGGGGGAAAAACTGTTTTTT. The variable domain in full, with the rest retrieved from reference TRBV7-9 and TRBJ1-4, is DTGVSQNPRHKITKRGQNVTFRCDPISEHNRLYWYRQTLGQGPEFLTYFQNEAQLEKSRLLSDRFSAERPKGSFSTLEIQRTEQGDSAMYLCASSSRGEKLFFGSGTQLSVL.

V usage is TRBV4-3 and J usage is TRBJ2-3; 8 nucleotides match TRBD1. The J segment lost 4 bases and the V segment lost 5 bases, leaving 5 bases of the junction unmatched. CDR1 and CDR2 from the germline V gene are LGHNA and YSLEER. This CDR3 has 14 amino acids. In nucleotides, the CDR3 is TGCGCCAGCAGCTTAAGGACAGGGCCAGATACGCAGTATTTT. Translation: CASSLRTGPDTQYF.

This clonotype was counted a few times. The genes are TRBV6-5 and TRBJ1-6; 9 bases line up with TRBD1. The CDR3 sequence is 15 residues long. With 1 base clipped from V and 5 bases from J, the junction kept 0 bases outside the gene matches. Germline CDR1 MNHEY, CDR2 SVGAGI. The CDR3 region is CASSYWTGDNSPLHF. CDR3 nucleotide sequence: TGTGCCAGCAGTTACTGGACAGGGGATAATTCACCCCTCCACTTT.

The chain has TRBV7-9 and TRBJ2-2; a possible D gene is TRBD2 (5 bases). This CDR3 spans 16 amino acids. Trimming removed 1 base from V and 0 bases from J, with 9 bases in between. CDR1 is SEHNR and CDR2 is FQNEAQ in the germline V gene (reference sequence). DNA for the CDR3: TGTGCCAGCAGCTTAGATGCGGGCCCGAACACCGGGGAGCTGTTTTTT. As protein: CASSLDAGPNTGELFF.

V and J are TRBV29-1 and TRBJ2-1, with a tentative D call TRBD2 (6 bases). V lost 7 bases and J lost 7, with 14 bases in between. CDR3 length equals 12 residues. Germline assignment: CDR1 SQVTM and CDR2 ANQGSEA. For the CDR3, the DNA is TGCAGCGCCCGCAGGGAGGTTAATGAGCAGTTCTTC. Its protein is CSARREVNEQFF.

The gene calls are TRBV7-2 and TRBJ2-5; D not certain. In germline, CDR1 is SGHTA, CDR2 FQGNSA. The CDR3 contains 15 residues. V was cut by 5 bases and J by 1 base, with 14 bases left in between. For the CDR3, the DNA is TGTGCCAGCAGCCCGACATACCACCTCCAAGAGACCCAGTACTTC. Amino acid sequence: CASSPTYHLQETQYF.

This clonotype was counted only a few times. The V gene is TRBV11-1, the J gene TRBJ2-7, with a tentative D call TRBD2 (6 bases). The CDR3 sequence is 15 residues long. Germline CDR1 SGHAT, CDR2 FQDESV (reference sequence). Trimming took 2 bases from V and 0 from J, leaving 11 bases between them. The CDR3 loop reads CASSLQGGVSYEQYF. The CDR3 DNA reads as TGTGCCAGCAGCTTACAGGGAGGTGTCTCCTACGAGCAGTACTTC.

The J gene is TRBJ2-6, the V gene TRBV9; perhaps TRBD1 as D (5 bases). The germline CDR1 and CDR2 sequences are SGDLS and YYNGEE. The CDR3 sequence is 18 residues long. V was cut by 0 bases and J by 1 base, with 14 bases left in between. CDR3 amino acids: CASSVGGLSTSGANVLTF. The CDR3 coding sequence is TGTGCCAGCAGCGTAGGGGGCCTCTCGACGTCTGGGGCCAACGTCCTGACTTTC. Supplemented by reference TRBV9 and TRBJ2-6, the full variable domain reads DSGVTQTPKHLITATGQRVTLRCSPRSGDLSVYWYQQSLDQGLQFLIQYYNGEERAKGNILERFSAQQFPDLHSELNLSSLELGDSALYFCASSVGGLSTSGANVLTFGAGSRLTVL.

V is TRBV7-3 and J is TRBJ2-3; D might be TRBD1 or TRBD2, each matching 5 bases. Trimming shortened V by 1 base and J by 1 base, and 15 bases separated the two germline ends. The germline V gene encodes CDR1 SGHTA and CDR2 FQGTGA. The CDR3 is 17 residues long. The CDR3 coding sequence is TGTGCCAGCAGCTTAATGGGAGTTAGGGACCGCACAGATACGCAGTATTTT. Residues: CASSLMGVRDRTDTQYF.

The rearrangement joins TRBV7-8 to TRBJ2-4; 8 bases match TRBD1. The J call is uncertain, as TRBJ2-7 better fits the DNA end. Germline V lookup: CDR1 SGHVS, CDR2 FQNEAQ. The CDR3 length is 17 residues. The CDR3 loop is CASSLRMSGGAFYEQYF. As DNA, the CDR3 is TGTGCCAGCAGCTTAAGGATGTCAGGGGGCGCGTTCTACGAGCAGTACTTC.

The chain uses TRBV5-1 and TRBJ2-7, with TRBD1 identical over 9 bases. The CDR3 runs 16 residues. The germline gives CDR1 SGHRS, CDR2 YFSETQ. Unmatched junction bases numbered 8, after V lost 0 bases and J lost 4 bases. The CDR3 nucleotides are TGCGCCAGCAGCTTGGCCACCGGGACAGGGTATTACGAGCAGTACTTC. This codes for CASSLATGTGYYEQYF.

The CDR3, as DNA: TGTGCCAGCAGCCAAGGGGGACAGGAGGCCGTGAAGCAGTACTTC. It translates to CASSQGGQEAVKQYF. The rearrangement joins TRBV3-1 to TRBJ2-7; 8 bases are shared with TRBD1. The CDR3 consists of 15 residues. V was clipped by 1 base and J by 8 bases; unmatched bases: 10. CDR1 and CDR2 from the germline V gene are LGHDT and YNNKEL (reference sequence).

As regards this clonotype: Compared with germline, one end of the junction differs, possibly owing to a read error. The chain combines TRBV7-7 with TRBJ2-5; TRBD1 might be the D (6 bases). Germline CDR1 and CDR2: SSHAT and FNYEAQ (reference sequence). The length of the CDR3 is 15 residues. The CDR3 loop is CASSQQGYGQEIQYF. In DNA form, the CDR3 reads TGTGCTAGCAGCCAACAGGGTTATGGCCAAGAGATCCAGTACTTC.

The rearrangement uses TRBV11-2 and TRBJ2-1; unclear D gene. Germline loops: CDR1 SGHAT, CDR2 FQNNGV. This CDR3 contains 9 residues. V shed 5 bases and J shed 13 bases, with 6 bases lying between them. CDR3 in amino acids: CASSTTQFF. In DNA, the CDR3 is TGTGCCAGCAGCACCACCCAGTTCTTC. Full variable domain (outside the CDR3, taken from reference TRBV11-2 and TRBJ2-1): EAGVAQSPRYKIIEKRQSVAFWCNPISGHATLYWYQQILGQGPKLLIQFQNNGVVDDSQLPKDRFSAERLKGVDSTLKIQPAKLEDSAVYLCASSTTQFFGPGTRLTVL.